This T cell receptor beta chain appears in the sequencing data of a study of cytomegalovirus exposure and HLA in healthy donors (TCRdb year 2017). Context from the whole study: A later analysis indicated that the 90 to 150 validation repertoires were generated on the platform also employed for the 720 or so repertoires of the first cohort. The study aimed to test whether cataloging public T cell receptors could reveal signatures of past pathogen exposure. Besides the first cohort of 500 to 700 subjects, a separate validation cohort made up of 120 different subjects was used. To predict cytomegalovirus infection status, the study brought together high-throughput TCR immunosequencing, statistical association of individual TCRs with disease status, and machine learning.

Details on this clone: No antigen is known for it. No clone much larger than this one lies a single base away; base qualities are absent.

The donors were included in the validation cohort of some 120 subjects, a group kept apart from the roughly 680-subject first cohort. Library preparation was by the immunoSEQ multiplex PCR assay. In the original analysis: A statistical classification framework was built to diagnose cytomegalovirus status from the catalog of TCR beta chain sequences. TCRdb provides this immuneACCESS table in a form limited to in-frame rearrangements. Some clones are lacking; in checked studies, under half of them reflect an unresolved V gene, and why the rest are absent is not known. V and J calls and clone size come straight from that table; D and trimming were deduced from the DNA. Recorded for this sample are 90,000 or so clones; 85% of them occurred a single time. In total, the top ten clones hold approximately 22% of the sample. General findings and caveats noted by the study authors: A few of the identified cytomegalovirus-associated TCR beta chains were confirmed in vitro to be specific for cytomegalovirus antigens. A later analysis had no HLA typing for the validation cohort, so co-occurrence there was scored across all 110 or so repertoires. Subsequent analysis determined that TCRs grouped into clusters in the first cohort also showed a tendency toward co-occurrence across the roughly 110 validation repertoires, and approximately 93% of cluster scores exceeded 0. The authors suggested that the approach could potentially be extended to other disease states and immunological phenotypes. Cytomegalovirus status was reported to be diagnosed by the classifier with high specificity and sensitivity in both the original and validation cohorts. Across donors, most TCR sequences were observed very rarely, whereas some public TCRs were present in many individuals. In the study, 150 to 200 TCR beta chains were listed as associated with cytomegalovirus.

CDR1 SGHTA and CDR2 FQGTGA were looked up in the germline V gene. Trimming costs V 5 bases and J 4 bases, and their ends lie 12 bases apart. The CDR3 measures 15 amino acids from cysteine to phenylalanine. Kept here is only the CDR3 DNA, which spans 45 bases and is read in frame from base 1. The TCR was taken from a man younger than 35 in good health and CMV-seropositive. The sample comprised PBMCs. The V and J genes are TRBV7-3 and TRBJ2-6; the D gene is perhaps TRBD1, from 6 matching bases. DNA sequence: TGTGCCAGCAGCCAACAGGGTACCGGGGCCAACGTCCTGACTTTC. Translated, it gives CASSQQGTGANVLTF.